These 8 T cell receptor beta chains came from one sample sequenced in a study of blood T cell repertoires in COVID-19. Clones were sequenced by immunoSEQ multiplex PCR, and TCRdb holds only the in-frame ones, with some missing. Of about 310,000 clones listed, around 87% are singletons. Material: peripheral blood. The origin of the receptors is a man aged 45-65 years with active or convalescent COVID-19.

In DNA, the CDR3 is TGTGCCAGCAGTTCGGCCTCAAGAGGGGGCACTGAAGCTTTCTTT. Translated, it gives CASSSASRGGTEAFF. The chain joins TRBV2 to TRBJ1-1, with D maybe TRBD1 (6 bases). Per germline, CDR1 SNHLY and CDR2 FYNNEI. V was clipped by 5 bases and J by 4 bases, with 17 bases between them. This CDR3 is 15 amino acids long. Drawing the rest from reference TRBV2 and TRBJ1-1, the complete variable domain is EPEVTQTPSHQVTQMGQEVILRCVPISNHLYFYWYRQILGQKVEFLVSFYNNEISEKSEIFDDQFSVERPDGSNFTLKIRSTKLEDSAMYFCASSSASRGGTEAFFGQGTRLTVV.

The rearrangement uses TRBV4-1 and TRBJ2-3; possibly TRBD2 for D (6 bases). Germline V gives CDR1 MGHRA, CDR2 YSYEKL. The CDR3 runs 14 residues. Deletions cut 0 bases from V and 6 bases from J, with 10 bases between. CDR3 protein: CASSQDLGGDTQYF. CDR3 DNA: TGCGCCAGCAGCCAAGATCTCGGAGGGGATACGCAGTATTTT.

The gene calls are TRBV18 and TRBJ2-7; TRBD2 is a possible D gene (5 bases). The CDR3 consists of 13 residues. In germline, CDR1 is KGHSH, CDR2 LQKENI. Trimming removed 6 bases from V and 2 bases from J, with 11 bases in between. DNA of the CDR3: TGTGCCAGCTCGCGGGCGGCAGCCTACGAGCAGTACTTC. It specifies CASSRAAAYEQYF. Based on the CDR3 plus reference TRBV18 and TRBJ2-7, the full variable domain is NAGVMQNPRHLVRRRGQEARLRCSPMKGHSHVYWYRQLPEEGLKFMVYLQKENIIDESGMPKERFSAEFPKEGPSILRIQQVVRGDSAAYFCASSRAAAYEQYFGPGTRLTVT.

The chain recombines TRBV2 with TRBJ1-2; D might be TRBD1 (5 bases). CDR1 and CDR2 (germline): SNHLY, FYNNEI. This CDR3 has 13 amino acids. The V gene lost 4 bases and the J gene lost 4 bases, with 10 bases spanning the gap. CDR3 coding DNA: TGTGCCAGCAGTGTGGGGCAGATCTATGGCTACACCTTC. It encodes CASSVGQIYGYTF.

The J gene is TRBJ1-2, the V gene TRBV28; perhaps TRBD1 as D (6 bases). The germline V gene encodes CDR1 MDHEN and CDR2 SYDVKM. V was pared by 6 bases and J by 5 bases, with 13 bases between. The length of the CDR3 is 13 residues. CDR3 sequence (DNA): TGTGCCAGCAGAACCGGACAGCAATATGGCTACACCTTC. Its protein is CASRTGQQYGYTF.

This rearrangement joins TRBV12-5 to TRBJ2-3; 7 bases map to TRBD1. V trimming: 7 bases; J trimming: 6 bases; junction bases outside the gene matches: 10. The CDR3 totals 14 residues. The germline CDR1 and CDR2 sequences are LGHNT and FRNRAP. Here the CDR3 reads CASAVTGFEDTQYF. The CDR3 coding sequence is TGTGCTAGTGCCGTGACAGGGTTTGAGGATACGCAGTATTTT.

This sequence joins TRBV30 and TRBJ1-6, with 7 bases identical to TRBD1. CDR3 length: 15 amino acids. CDR1 is GTSNPN, CDR2 SVGIG, per germline (reference sequence). V was pared by 2 bases and J by 7 bases, with 8 bases of the junction left unmatched. The CDR3 is CAWSFWDRANSPLHF. The CDR3 nucleotides read TGTGCCTGGAGTTTCTGGGACAGAGCGAATTCACCCCTCCACTTT.

The rearrangement uses TRBV6-5 and TRBJ1-1; a possible D gene is TRBD1 (5 bases). Germline V gives CDR1 MNHEY, CDR2 SVGAGI. V lost 0 bases and J 5 bases, leaving 10 bases between the germline ends. This CDR3 has 14 residues. The CDR3 region is CASSYSGGWTEAFF. CDR3 in DNA: TGTGCCAGCAGTTACTCCGGGGGTTGGACTGAAGCTTTCTTT.